The 2 T cell receptor beta chains listed next were all sequenced from one sample in a study of T cell responses to AZD1222 COVID-19 vaccine. The repertoire was sequenced with immunoSEQ multiplex PCR; TCRdb's copy has only in-frame clones and lacks some. The sample shows around 140,000 clones, just under 95% of them seen only once. Sequencing was performed on peripheral blood, taken on day 0 of AZD1222 vaccination. These receptors all stem from an adult in good health.

This clone was seen only once. V gene TRBV28 combines with J gene TRBJ2-1, with 11 positions matching TRBD1. Germline V gene lookup returns CDR1 MDHEN and CDR2 SYDVKM. V dropped 6 bases and J dropped 5; count of bases not matched to a gene: 6. The CDR3 loop spans 15 amino acids. Here the CDR3 reads CASSLWTGGHNEQFF. CDR3 in DNA: TGTGCCAGCAGCCTTTGGACAGGGGGCCACAATGAGCAGTTCTTC.

The V call is TRBV11-2, the J call TRBJ2-7, with D possibly being TRBD1 (5 bases). This CDR3 region has 14 residues. Between the trimmed V and J ends, which lost 0 bases and 6 bases, there was a span of 12 bases. The germline gives CDR1 SGHAT, CDR2 FQNNGV. DNA of the CDR3: TGTGCCAGCAGCTTAGAGGCAGGGTTGGGCGAGCAGTACTTC. It encodes CASSLEAGLGEQYF. The whole variable domain, filled in from reference TRBV11-2 and TRBJ2-7, reads EAGVAQSPRYKIIEKRQSVAFWCNPISGHATLYWYQQILGQGPKLLIQFQNNGVVDDSQLPKDRFSAERLKGVDSTLKIQPAKLEDSAVYLCASSLEAGLGEQYFGPGTRLTVT.